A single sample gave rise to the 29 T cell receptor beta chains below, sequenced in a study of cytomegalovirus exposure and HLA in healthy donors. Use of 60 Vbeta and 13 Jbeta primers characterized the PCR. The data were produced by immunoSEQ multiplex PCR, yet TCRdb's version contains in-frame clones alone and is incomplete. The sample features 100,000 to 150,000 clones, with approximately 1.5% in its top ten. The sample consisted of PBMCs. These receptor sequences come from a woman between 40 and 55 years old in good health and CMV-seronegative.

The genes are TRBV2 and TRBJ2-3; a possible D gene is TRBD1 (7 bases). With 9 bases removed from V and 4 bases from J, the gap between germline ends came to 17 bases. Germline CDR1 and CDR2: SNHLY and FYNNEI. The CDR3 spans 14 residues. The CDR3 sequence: CARASGGGSDTQYF. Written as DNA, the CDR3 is TGTGCCAGGGCCTCAGGAGGGGGCTCAGATACGCAGTATTTT.

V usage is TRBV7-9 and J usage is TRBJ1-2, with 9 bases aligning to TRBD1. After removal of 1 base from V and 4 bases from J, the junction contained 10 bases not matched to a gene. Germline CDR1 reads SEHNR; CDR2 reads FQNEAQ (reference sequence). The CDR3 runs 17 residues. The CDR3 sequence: CASSLGTGDPSSYGYTF. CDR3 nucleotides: TGTGCCAGCAGCTTAGGGACAGGGGACCCCTCTTCCTATGGCTACACCTTC. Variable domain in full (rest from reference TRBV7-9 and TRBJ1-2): DTGVSQNPRHKITKRGQNVTFRCDPISEHNRLYWYRQTLGQGPEFLTYFQNEAQLEKSRLLSDRFSAERPKGSFSTLEIQRTEQGDSAMYLCASSLGTGDPSSYGYTFGSGTRLTVV.

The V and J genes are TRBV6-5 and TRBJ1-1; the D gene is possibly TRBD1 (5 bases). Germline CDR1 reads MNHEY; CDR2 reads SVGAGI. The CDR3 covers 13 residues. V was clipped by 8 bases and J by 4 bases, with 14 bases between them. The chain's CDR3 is CASSYGGSTEAFF. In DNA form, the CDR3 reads TGTGCCAGCTCTTACGGGGGGAGCACTGAAGCTTTCTTT.

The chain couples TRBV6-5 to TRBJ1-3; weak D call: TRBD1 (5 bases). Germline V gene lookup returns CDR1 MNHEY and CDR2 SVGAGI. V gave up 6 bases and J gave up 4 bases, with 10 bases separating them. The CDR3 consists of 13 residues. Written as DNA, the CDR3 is TGTGCCAGCAGCCCCAGGGCCGGAAACACCATATATTTT. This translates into CASSPRAGNTIYF.

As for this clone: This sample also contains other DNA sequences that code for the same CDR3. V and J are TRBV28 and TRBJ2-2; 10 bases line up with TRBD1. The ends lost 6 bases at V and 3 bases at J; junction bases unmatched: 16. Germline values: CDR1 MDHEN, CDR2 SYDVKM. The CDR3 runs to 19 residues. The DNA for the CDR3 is TGTGCCAGCAGAATTCTCGGGACAGGGGTTCGTGGGTACACCGGGGAGCTGTTTTTT. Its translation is CASRILGTGVRGYTGELFF.

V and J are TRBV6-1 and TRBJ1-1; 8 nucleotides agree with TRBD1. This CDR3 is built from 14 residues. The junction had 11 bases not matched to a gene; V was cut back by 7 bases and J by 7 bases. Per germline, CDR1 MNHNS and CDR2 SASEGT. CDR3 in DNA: TGTGCCAGCACTTCGTTACAGGGGGGACGTGAAGCTTTCTTT. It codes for CASTSLQGGREAFF.

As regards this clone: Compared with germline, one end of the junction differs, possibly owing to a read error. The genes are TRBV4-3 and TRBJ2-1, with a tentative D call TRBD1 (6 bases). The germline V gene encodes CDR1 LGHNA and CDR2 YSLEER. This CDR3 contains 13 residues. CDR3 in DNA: TGCGCCAGCAGCCAAGAAGGGGACAAAGAGCAGTTCTTC. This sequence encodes CASSQEGDKEQFF.

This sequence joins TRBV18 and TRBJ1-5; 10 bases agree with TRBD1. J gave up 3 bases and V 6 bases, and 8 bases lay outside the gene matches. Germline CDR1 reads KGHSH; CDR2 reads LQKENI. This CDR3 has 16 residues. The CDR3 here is CASSSAGTGDNQPQHF. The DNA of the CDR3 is TGTGCCAGCTCCTCTGCCGGGACAGGGGACAATCAGCCCCAGCATTTT.

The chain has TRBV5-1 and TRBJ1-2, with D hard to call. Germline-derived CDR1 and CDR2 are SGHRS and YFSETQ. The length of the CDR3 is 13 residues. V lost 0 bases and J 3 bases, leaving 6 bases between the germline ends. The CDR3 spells CASSLVTDYGYTF. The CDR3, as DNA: TGCGCCAGCAGCTTGGTAACAGACTATGGCTACACCTTC.

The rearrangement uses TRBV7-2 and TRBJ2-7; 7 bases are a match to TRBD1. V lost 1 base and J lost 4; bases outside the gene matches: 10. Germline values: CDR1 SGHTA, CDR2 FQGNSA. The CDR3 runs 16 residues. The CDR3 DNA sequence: TGTGCCAGCAGCTTAGACCGGGCAGGGGGAACTTACGAGCAGTACTTC. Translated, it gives CASSLDRAGGTYEQYF.

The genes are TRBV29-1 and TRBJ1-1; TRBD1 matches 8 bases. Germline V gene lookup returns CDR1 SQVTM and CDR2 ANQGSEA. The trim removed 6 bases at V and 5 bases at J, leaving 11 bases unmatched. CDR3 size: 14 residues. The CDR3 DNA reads TGCAGCGTCCAAGACACAGGGGGATGGACTGAAGCTTTCTTT. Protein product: CSVQDTGGWTEAFF.

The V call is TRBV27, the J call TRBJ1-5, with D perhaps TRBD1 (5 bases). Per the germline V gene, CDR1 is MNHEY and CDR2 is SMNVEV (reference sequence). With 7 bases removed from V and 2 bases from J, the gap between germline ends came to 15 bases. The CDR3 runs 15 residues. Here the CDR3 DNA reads TGTGCCAGCACGCCCTTGGGGGAGGGCAATCAGCCCCAGCATTTT. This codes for CASTPLGEGNQPQHF.

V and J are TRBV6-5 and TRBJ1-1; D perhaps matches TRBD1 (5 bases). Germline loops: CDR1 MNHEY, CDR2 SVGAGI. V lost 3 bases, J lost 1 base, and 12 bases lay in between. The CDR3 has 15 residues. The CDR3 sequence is CASSYNRYSNTEAFF. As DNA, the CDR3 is TGTGCCAGCAGTTATAACAGGTATTCGAACACTGAAGCTTTCTTT.

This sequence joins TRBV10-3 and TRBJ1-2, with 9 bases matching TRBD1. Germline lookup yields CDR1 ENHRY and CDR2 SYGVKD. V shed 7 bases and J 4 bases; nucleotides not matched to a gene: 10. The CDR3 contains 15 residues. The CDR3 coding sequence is TGTGCCATCACTCCGGGACAGGGCCGATCCTATGGCTACACCTTC. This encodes CAITPGQGRSYGYTF.

The DNA for the CDR3 is TGTGCTAGTGGCCTTCGGGGTGCGGTAGGAGAGACCCAGTACTTC. Amino acids: CASGLRGAVGETQYF. This chain links TRBV12-5 with TRBJ2-5; D may be TRBD2 (5 bases). V lost 6 bases and J lost 4, with 18 bases in between. Germline-derived CDR1 and CDR2 are LGHNT and FRNRAP. This CDR3 region has 15 residues.

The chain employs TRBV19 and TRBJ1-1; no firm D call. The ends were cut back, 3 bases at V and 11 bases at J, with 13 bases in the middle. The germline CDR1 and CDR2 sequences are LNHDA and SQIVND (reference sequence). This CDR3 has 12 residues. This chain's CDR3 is CASSMDLSVAFF. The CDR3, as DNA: TGTGCCAGTAGTATGGACCTTAGCGTGGCTTTCTTT.

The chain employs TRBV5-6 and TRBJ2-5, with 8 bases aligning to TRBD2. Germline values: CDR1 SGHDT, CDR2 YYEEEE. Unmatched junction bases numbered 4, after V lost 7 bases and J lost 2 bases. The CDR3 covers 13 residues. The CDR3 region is CASRPGGQETQYF. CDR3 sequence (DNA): TGTGCCAGCCGGCCGGGAGGGCAAGAGACCCAGTACTTC.

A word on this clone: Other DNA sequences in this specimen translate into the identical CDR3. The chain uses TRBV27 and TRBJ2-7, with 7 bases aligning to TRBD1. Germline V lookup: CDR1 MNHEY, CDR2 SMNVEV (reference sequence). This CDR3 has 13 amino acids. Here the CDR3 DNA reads TGTGCTAGCAGTTTAAGAGGGGGCCATGAGCAGTACGTC. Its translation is CASSLRGGHEQYV.

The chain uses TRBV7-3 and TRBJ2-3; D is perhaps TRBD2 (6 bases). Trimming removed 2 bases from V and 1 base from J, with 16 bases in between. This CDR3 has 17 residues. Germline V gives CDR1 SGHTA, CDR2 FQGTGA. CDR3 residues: CASSLRPAGSGTDTQYF. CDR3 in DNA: TGTGCCAGCAGCTTACGTCCTGCGGGGTCTGGCACAGATACGCAGTATTTT.

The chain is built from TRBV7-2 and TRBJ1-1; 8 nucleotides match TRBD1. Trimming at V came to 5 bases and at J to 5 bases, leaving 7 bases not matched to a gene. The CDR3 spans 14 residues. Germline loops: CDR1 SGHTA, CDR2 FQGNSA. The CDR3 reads CASSARTGSTEAFF. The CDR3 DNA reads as TGTGCCAGCAGCGCCCGGACAGGGAGTACTGAAGCTTTCTTT.

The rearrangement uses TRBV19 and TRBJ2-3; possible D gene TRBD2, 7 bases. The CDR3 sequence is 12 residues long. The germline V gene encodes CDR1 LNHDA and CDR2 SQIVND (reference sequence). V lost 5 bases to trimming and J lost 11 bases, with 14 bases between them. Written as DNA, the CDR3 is TGTGCCAGTAGTCAACGGGGAGGGGGGCAGTATTTT. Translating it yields CASSQRGGGQYF.

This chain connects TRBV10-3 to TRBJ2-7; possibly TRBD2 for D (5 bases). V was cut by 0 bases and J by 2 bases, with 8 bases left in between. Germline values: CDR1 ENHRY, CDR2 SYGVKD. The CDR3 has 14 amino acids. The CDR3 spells CAISESRVPYEQYF. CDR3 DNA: TGTGCCATCAGTGAGTCGAGGGTACCCTACGAGCAGTACTTC.

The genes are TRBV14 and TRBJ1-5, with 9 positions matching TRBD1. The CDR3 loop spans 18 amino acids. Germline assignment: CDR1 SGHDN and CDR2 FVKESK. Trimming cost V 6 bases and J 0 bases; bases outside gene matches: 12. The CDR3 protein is CASRDWTGASYSNQPQHF. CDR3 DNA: TGTGCCAGCAGAGATTGGACAGGGGCGTCGTATAGCAATCAGCCCCAGCATTTT.

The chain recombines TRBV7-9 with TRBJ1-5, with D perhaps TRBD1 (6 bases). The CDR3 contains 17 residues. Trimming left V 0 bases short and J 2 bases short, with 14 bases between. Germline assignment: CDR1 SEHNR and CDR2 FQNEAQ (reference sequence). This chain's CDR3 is CASSLATGLEGNQPQHF. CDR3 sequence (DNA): TGTGCCAGCAGCTTAGCCACAGGGCTCGAGGGCAATCAGCCCCAGCATTTT.

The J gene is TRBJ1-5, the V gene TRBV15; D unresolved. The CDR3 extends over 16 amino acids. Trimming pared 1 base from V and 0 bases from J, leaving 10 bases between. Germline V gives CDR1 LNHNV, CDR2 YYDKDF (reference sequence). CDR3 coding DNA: TGTGCCACCAGCAGAGTCGGCGCGGCTAGCAATCAGCCCCAGCATTTT. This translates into CATSRVGAASNQPQHF. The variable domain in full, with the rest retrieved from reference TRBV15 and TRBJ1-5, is DAMVIQNPRYQVTQFGKPVTLSCSQTLNHNVMYWYQQKSSQAPKLLFHYYDKDFNNEADTPDNFQSRRPNTSFCFLDIRSPGLGDTAMYLCATSRVGAASNQPQHFGDGTRLSIL.

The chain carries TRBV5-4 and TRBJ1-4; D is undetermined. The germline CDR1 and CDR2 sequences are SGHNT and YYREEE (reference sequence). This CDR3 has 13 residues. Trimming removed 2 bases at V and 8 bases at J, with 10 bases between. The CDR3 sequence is CASSFLIGEKLFF. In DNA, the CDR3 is TGTGCCAGCAGCTTTTTGATCGGGGAAAAACTGTTTTTT.

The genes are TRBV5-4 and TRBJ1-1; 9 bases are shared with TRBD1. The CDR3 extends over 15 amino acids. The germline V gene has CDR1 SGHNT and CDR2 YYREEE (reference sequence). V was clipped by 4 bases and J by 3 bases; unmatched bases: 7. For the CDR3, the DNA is TGTGCCAGCAGCCAAGGGACAGGGAGGGACACTGAAGCTTTCTTT. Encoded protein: CASSQGTGRDTEAFF.

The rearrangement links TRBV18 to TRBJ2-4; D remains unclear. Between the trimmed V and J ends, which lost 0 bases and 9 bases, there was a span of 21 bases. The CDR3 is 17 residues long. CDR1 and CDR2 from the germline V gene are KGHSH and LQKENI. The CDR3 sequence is CASSPPYPTRGRGIQYF. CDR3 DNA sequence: TGTGCCAGCTCACCACCTTATCCAACGAGAGGTCGAGGCATTCAGTACTTC.

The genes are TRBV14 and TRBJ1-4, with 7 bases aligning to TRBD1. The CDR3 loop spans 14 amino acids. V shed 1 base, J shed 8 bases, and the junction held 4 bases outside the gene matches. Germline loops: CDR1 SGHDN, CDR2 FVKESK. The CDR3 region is CASSQGQGVEKLFF. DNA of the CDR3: TGTGCCAGCAGCCAAGGACAGGGAGTAGAAAAACTGTTTTTT. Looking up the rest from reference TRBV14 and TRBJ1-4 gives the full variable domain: EAGVTQFPSHSVIEKGQTVTLRCDPISGHDNLYWYRRVMGKEIKFLLHFVKESKQDESGMPNNRFLAERTGGTYSTLKVQPAELEDSGVYFCASSQGQGVEKLFFGSGTQLSVL.